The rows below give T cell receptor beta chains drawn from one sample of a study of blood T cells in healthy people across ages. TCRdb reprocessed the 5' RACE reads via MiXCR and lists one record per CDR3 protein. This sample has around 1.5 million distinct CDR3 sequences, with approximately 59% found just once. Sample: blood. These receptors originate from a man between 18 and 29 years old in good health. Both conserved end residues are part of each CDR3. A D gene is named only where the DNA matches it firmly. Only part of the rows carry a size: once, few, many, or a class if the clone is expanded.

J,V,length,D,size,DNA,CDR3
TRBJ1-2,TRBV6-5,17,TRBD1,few,TGTGCCAGCAGTTACTCGAATCCCACAGGGGTGGGGTATGGCTACACCTTC,CASSYSNPTGVGYGYTF
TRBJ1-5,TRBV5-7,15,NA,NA,TGTGCCAGCAGCTTCGGGGTGGATTGGGATCAGCCCCAGCATTTT,CASSFGVDWDQPQHF
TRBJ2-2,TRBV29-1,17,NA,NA,TGCAGCGTTTTCTCACGTTCAGAAGTTCAACACACCGGGGAGCTGTTTTTT,CSVFSRSEVQHTGELFF
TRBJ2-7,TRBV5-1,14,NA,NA,TGCGCCAGCAGCTTGGAAAACACCGGATACGAGCAGTACTTC,CASSLENTGYEQYF
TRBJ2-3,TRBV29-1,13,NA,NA,TGCAGCGTTGAACAGGGTAGCACAGATACGCAGTATTTT,CSVEQGSTDTQYF
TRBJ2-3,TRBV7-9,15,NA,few,TGTGCCAGCAGCGCCCCTAGCGATCACACAGATACGCAGTATTTT,CASSAPSDHTDTQYF
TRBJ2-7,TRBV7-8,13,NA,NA,TGTGCCAGCAGCTTAGACTGGGGGGACGAGCAGTACTTC,CASSLDWGDEQYF
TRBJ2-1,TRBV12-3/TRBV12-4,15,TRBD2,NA,TGTGCCAGCAGTCTCCCTAGCGGGGGGACCAATGAGCAGTTCTTC,CASSLPSGGTNEQFF
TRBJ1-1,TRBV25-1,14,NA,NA,TGTGCCAGCACCGAAGGGTTTTCCAGGGGTCCAGCTTTCTTT,CASTEGFSRGPAFF
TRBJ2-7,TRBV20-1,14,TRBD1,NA,TGCAGTGCTATCACCGGGACAGGGACCTACGAGCAGTACTTC,CSAITGTGTYEQYF
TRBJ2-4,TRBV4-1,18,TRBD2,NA,TGCGCCAGCAGCCAACACGCTAGCGGGGGGGCGGCCAAAAACATTCAGTACTTC,CASSQHASGGAAKNIQYF
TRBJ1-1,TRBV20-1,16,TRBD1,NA,TGCAGTGCTCCCCGTCCCGGGACAGGGAGGGCCCCTGAAGCTTTCTTT,CSAPRPGTGRAPEAFF
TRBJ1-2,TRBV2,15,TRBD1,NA,TGTGCCAGCAGGGACAGGACAGGTCTGAGCTATGGCTACACCTTC,CASRDRTGLSYGYTF
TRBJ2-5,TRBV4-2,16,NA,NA,TGTGCCAGCAGCCAACCGGGACGATTATTCCAAGAGACCCAGTACTTC,CASSQPGRLFQETQYF
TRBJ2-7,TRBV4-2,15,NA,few,TGTGCCAGCAGCCAAGTCCATTGGCTTACCTACGAGCAGTACTTC,CASSQVHWLTYEQYF
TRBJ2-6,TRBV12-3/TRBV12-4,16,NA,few,TGTGCCAGCATCAAGATAGAGGGCACTGGGGCCAACGTCCTGACTTTC,CASIKIEGTGANVLTF
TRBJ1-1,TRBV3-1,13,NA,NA,TGTGCCAGCAGCCAAGTCAGGGTTACTGAAGCTTTCTTT,CASSQVRVTEAFF
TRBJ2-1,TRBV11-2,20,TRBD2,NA,TGTGCCAGCAGCTTAGATCTAGTACTAGCGGGAGGGCAGAGGATAAATGAGCAGTTCTTC,CASSLDLVLAGGQRINEQFF
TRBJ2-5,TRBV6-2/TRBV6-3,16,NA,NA,TGTGCCAGCATCCTCGGTGGTAGGTCGTACCAAGAGACCCAGTACTTC,CASILGGRSYQETQYF
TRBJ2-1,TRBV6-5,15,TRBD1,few,TGTGCCAGCAGTTTGGGACAGGGGGAAGTCAATGAGCAGTTCTTC,CASSLGQGEVNEQFF
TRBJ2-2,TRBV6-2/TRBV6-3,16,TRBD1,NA,TGTGCCAGCAGTTTCACCGGGACAGGCAACACCGGGGAGCTGTTTTTT,CASSFTGTGNTGELFF
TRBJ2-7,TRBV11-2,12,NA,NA,TGTGCCAGCAGCCCCACAGTTAACGAGCAGTACTTC,CASSPTVNEQYF
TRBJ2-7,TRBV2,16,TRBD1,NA,TGTGCCAGCAGTGAGCCCCCCGGGACAGCTTCCTACGAGCAGTACTTC,CASSEPPGTASYEQYF
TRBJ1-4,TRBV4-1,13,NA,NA,TGCGCCAGCAGCCGAAGTTTGAGCGAAAAACTGTTTTTT,CASSRSLSEKLFF
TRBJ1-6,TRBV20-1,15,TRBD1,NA,TGCAGTGCTGGCGACAGGGACTTCGTCAATTCACCCCTCCACTTT,CSAGDRDFVNSPLHF
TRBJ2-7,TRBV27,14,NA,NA,TGTGCCAGCAGAGAAAGGACAGACTCCTACGAGCAGTACTTC,CASRERTDSYEQYF
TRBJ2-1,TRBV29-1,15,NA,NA,TGCAGCGTTGACATTAGCTGGATCTCCTACAATGAGCAGTTCTTC,CSVDISWISYNEQFF
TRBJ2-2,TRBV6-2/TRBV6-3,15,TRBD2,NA,TGTGCCAGCAGTAGAGGACTAGCGGGGGCCGGGGAGCTGTTTTTT,CASSRGLAGAGELFF
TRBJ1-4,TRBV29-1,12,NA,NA,TGCAGCGTTGAAGAATCCGGGGAAAAACTGTTTTTT,CSVEESGEKLFF